The next 11 T cell receptor beta chains were all read from a single sample in a study of blood T cell repertoires in COVID-19 (TCRdb year 2020). Libraries were built with the immunoSEQ multiplex PCR assay. TCRdb obtained this table from immuneACCESS and retained in-frame rearrangements with V and J assigned. These tables miss some clones; where compared with another copy, unresolved V genes account for less than half of the shortfall, and the remainder is unexplained. The sample has a few hundred thousand clones on record, roughly 88% of them singletons. The ten largest account for over 1.3% of the sample. Material: peripheral blood. The origin of the receptors is an elderly man with acute or convalescent COVID-19.

The J gene is TRBJ1-1, the V gene TRBV6-5; D not resolved. Germline V CDR1 and CDR2: MNHEY, SVGAGI. The length of the CDR3 is 13 residues. V dropped 8 bases and J dropped 1 base, with 11 bases sitting between them. The CDR3, as DNA: TGTGCCAGCCAGAAGGGAGGGAACACTGAAGCTTTCTTT. This gives the protein CASQKGGNTEAFF.

This sequence joins TRBV19 and TRBJ2-3; TRBD1 matches at 8 bases. The CDR3 spans 15 residues. Germline V gene sequence: CDR1 LNHDA, CDR2 SQIVND (reference sequence). V lost 6 bases, J lost 14 bases, and 19 bases stayed unmatched. As DNA, the CDR3 is TGTGCCAGTAGCCCGGGGACAGGTGGCGCAGGGGGCCCGTATTTT. Translation gives CASSPGTGGAGGPYF.

The chain joins TRBV28 to TRBJ1-1; 8 nucleotides line up with TRBD1. With 4 bases clipped from V and 4 bases from J, the junction kept 5 bases outside the gene matches. The CDR3 sequence is 14 residues long. Germline assignment: CDR1 MDHEN and CDR2 SYDVKM. The CDR3 nucleotides read TGTGCCAGCAGTTCGACAGGGGATAGCACTGAAGCTTTCTTT. Its translation: CASSSTGDSTEAFF.

The chain is built from TRBV2 and TRBJ1-5; D is perhaps TRBD1 (6 bases). The germline CDR1 and CDR2 sequences are SNHLY and FYNNEI. The V and J ends lost 4 bases and 6 bases respectively, with 16 bases between them. This CDR3 has 15 residues. The chain's CDR3 is CASSGWGQGFQPQHF. CDR3 sequence (DNA): TGTGCCAGCAGTGGTTGGGGACAAGGGTTTCAGCCCCAGCATTTT.

The gene calls are TRBV7-3 and TRBJ2-2; D perhaps matches TRBD2 (5 bases). With 2 bases removed from V and 1 base from J, the gap between germline ends came to 5 bases. Germline V gene sequence: CDR1 SGHTA, CDR2 FQGTGA. CDR3 size: 14 residues. Written as DNA, the CDR3 is TGTGCCAGCAGCTTACGGGGGAACACCGGGGAGCTGTTTTTT. It specifies CASSLRGNTGELFF. Looking up the rest from reference TRBV7-3 and TRBJ2-2 gives the full variable domain: GAGVSQTPSNKVTEKGKYVELRCDPISGHTALYWYRQSLGQGPEFLIYFQGTGAADDSGLPNDRFFAVRPEGSVSTLKIQRTERGDSAVYLCASSLRGNTGELFFGEGSRLTVL.

This clone came up once. This chain uses TRBV28 with TRBJ2-1; 16 nucleotides line up with TRBD2. CDR3 length equals 19 residues. V shed 3 bases and J 10 bases; nucleotides not matched to a gene: 15. Germline V gene lookup returns CDR1 MDHEN and CDR2 SYDVKM. For the CDR3, the DNA is TGTGCCAGCAGTTTTACGGCAGGGACTAGCGGGAGGGCCCGGAGGGAGCAGTTCTTC. Protein: CASSFTAGTSGRARREQFF.

The CDR3 spells CASSLWTSGQETQYF. The CDR3 nucleotides are TGCGCCAGCAGCCTATGGACTAGCGGGCAAGAGACCCAGTACTTC. The rearrangement links TRBV4-1 to TRBJ2-5; the match to TRBD2 covers 11 bases. After removal of 4 bases from V and 2 bases from J, the junction contained 3 bases not matched to a gene. The CDR3 has 15 amino acids. Germline loops: CDR1 MGHRA, CDR2 YSYEKL.

The rearrangement uses TRBV19 and TRBJ1-6; 8 bases line up with TRBD1. V lost 7 bases, J lost 5 bases, and 10 bases stayed unmatched. This CDR3 spans 16 amino acids. Germline CDR1 is LNHDA and CDR2 is SQIVND (reference sequence). This CDR3 reads CASTSRTGNHNSPLHF. The CDR3 DNA reads as TGTGCCAGTACCTCCCGGACAGGGAATCATAATTCACCCCTCCACTTT.

CDR3 nucleotides: TGCGCCAGCAGCACTGGACAGGGAGGACAGCCCCAGCATTTT. Amino acid sequence: CASSTGQGGQPQHF. V is TRBV5-1 and J is TRBJ1-5, with 8 positions matching TRBD1. From germline, CDR1 is SGHRS and CDR2 YFSETQ. This CDR3 region has 14 residues. V shed 4 bases, J shed 7 bases, and the junction held 7 bases outside the gene matches.

This clone was observed a handful of times. The rearrangement uses TRBV5-1 and TRBJ2-4; 8 bases agree with TRBD2. Germline loops: CDR1 SGHRS, CDR2 YFSETQ. The CDR3 length is 16 residues. The V and J ends lost 4 bases and 6 bases, in that order; junction bases with no gene match: 12. CDR3 DNA: TGCGCCAGCAGCGTCCCCCTTAGCGGGACCGCAAACATTCAGTACTTC. This codes for CASSVPLSGTANIQYF.

Turning to this clone: Additional DNA sequences in this sample encode the identical CDR3. This rearrangement joins TRBV2 to TRBJ1-2; 7 nucleotides line up with TRBD1. Germline CDR1 is SNHLY and CDR2 is FYNNEI. This CDR3 spans 13 amino acids. V lost 6 bases and J lost 2; bases outside the gene matches: 3. This CDR3 is CASRDRANYGYTF. The CDR3 nucleotides read TGTGCCAGCAGAGACAGGGCGAACTATGGCTACACCTTC.